This passage covers 10 T cell receptor beta chains from one sample sequenced in a study of cytomegalovirus exposure and HLA in healthy donors. In the PCR, 60 Vbeta and 13 Jbeta primers were used. Profiling relied on immunoSEQ multiplex PCR, and the TCRdb table lists in-frame clones only, not all of them. The data hold 120,000 or so clones, with about three quarters observed a single time. The source material was PBMCs. All receptors derive from a female donor in good health and CMV-seronegative.

Remarks on this clone: The junction does not match germline at one end; this may be a read error. The chain employs TRBV4-1 and TRBJ2-6; TRBD1 agrees at 7 bases. This CDR3 contains 15 residues. Germline V gene lookup returns CDR1 MGHRA and CDR2 YSYEKL. CDR3: CASSQQGSGANGLTF. The CDR3 region has the DNA TGCGCCAGCAGTCAACAGGGGTCTGGGGCCAACGGCCTGACTTTC.

Comment on this clone: At one of its ends the junction is not consistent with the germline gene, which may arise from a read error. The V and J genes are TRBV28 and TRBJ2-5; TRBD2 agrees at 10 bases. Gene TRBJ2-7 matches the end of the DNA better, so the J call may be wrong. There are 15 residues in the CDR3. CDR1 and CDR2 (germline): MDHEN, SYDVKM. The CDR3, as DNA: TGTGCCAGCAGTGTATGGACTAGCGGATCCCACGAGCAGTACTTC. It specifies CASSVWTSGSHEQYF.

The chain couples TRBV5-1 to TRBJ2-2, with D hard to call. The CDR3 totals 16 residues. V lost 0 bases, J lost 0 bases, and 9 bases lay in between. Looked up from germline, CDR1 is SGHRS and CDR2 is YFSETQ. CDR3 sequence: CASSLVPGTNTGELFF. As DNA, the CDR3 is TGCGCCAGCAGCTTGGTCCCAGGAACGAACACCGGGGAGCTGTTTTTT.

This chain links TRBV19 with TRBJ2-7; possible D gene TRBD2, 5 bases. Trimming took off 10 bases at V and 0 bases at J, with 16 bases between the two ends. This CDR3 region has 14 residues. CDR1 and CDR2 from the germline V gene are LNHDA and SQIVND (reference sequence). The CDR3 sequence is CATTPFGGSYEQYF. The CDR3 nucleotides read TGTGCCACCACTCCCTTTGGAGGCTCCTACGAGCAGTACTTC.

The rearrangement joins TRBV30 to TRBJ1-5; 7 bases fit TRBD1. CDR1 GTSNPN and CDR2 SVGIG come from the germline V gene (reference sequence). The ends lost 1 base at V and 5 bases at J; junction bases unmatched: 2. The CDR3 length is 13 residues. In DNA, the CDR3 is TGTGCCTGGAGTGCTGGGACAGATCAGCCCCAGCATTTT. It is translated as CAWSAGTDQPQHF.

This chain connects TRBV19 to TRBJ1-2, with TRBD1 as a possible D gene (5 bases). The germline V gene encodes CDR1 LNHDA and CDR2 SQIVND (reference sequence). CDR3 size: 13 residues. The germline V and J ends were trimmed by 6 bases and 2 bases, with 10 bases remaining between them. This CDR3 is CASSRQPNYGYTF. The CDR3 bases are TGTGCCAGTAGCCGACAGCCAAACTATGGCTACACCTTC.

There are a few counts of this clone. The V and J genes are TRBV6-5 and TRBJ2-7, with 9 positions matching TRBD1. J lost 3 bases, V lost 2 bases, and 5 bases had no gene match. Germline assignment: CDR1 MNHEY and CDR2 SVGAGI. CDR3 length: 15 amino acids. The CDR3 DNA reads as TGTGCCAGCAGTTACGCTGGACAGGGGATCTACGAGCAGTACTTC. It is translated as CASSYAGQGIYEQYF.

The V and J genes are TRBV28 and TRBJ2-2, with no clear D. This CDR3 has 13 residues. The V end was cut by 4 bases, the J end by 2 bases, with 5 bases between. Germline assignment: CDR1 MDHEN and CDR2 SYDVKM. The CDR3 here is CASSWPNTGELFF. The CDR3, as DNA: TGTGCCAGCAGTTGGCCAAACACCGGGGAGCTGTTTTTT.

The chain recombines TRBV6-4 with TRBJ2-5, with D possibly matching TRBD1 (5 bases). Matching the DNA end better, TRBJ2-7 makes the J call doubtful. The CDR3 loop spans 14 amino acids. Germline CDR1 is MRHNA and CDR2 is SNTAGT. The CDR3 here is CASSAGTGAYEQYF. As DNA, the CDR3 is TGTGCCAGCAGTGCCGGAACAGGAGCCTACGAGCAGTACTTC.

This clone occurred a few times. The rearrangement uses TRBV6-1 and TRBJ1-6, with D possibly TRBD1 on 6 matching bases. The CDR3 spans 12 residues. The germline V gene has CDR1 MNHNS and CDR2 SASEGT. The ends were cut back, 10 bases at V and 7 bases at J, with 11 bases in the middle. This CDR3 is CATLQGNSPLHF. DNA of the CDR3: TGTGCCACACTACAGGGCAATTCACCCCTCCACTTT.